This T cell receptor (beta chain) was sequenced during a study of shared clonotypes between healthy human individuals. About the study: Those who served as donors were two women and a few men between the ages of 18 and 49. Used for every donor were three CD4 naive, three CD4 memory, two CD8 naive and one CD8 memory plate. Points from the study as a whole: Naive subsets, compared against memory subsets, generally had larger estimated richness values. Shared clonotypes across all four donors exceeded non-shared ones in generation probability.

V was clipped by 3 bases and J by 4 bases, with 6 bases between them. Germline loops: CDR1 MRHNA, CDR2 SNTAGT. The CDR3 consists of 13 residues. As for this clone: As yet, its antigen is unknown.

TCRdb's table, derived via immunoSEQ multiplex PCR, lists solely in-frame clones and lacks some. Of about 1,900,000 clones in the sample, less than 95% were seen once. Positive CCR7 selection of CD45RO-negative cells yielded the naive CD8 cells, and terminally differentiated effector memory CD45RA+ cells were excluded. The clonotype originates from a man aged 18 to 29 in good health. The sequencing sample was made of naive CD8+ T cells sorted from blood. The V gene is TRBV6-4, the J gene TRBJ2-2; D gene ambiguous. The DNA for the CDR3 is TGTGCCAGCAGTGATTGGGCCACCGGGGAGCTGTTTTTT. Translation gives CASSDWATGELFF.